This T cell receptor (beta chain) appears in the sequencing data of a study of blood T cell repertoires in COVID-19. On the study more broadly: The United States, Italy and Spain supplied acute and convalescent COVID-19 samples. PBMCs, B-cell-depleted T cells, or T cells provided the cDNA or gDNA that made up the material.

This clone was seen just once. Authors' analysis steps: How many nucleated cells were present was estimated from reference gene primer amplification. Here immunoSEQ multiplex PCR was the method, and the copy in TCRdb shows in-frame clones only, minus some. Clonal size and the V and J genes are those of that table, whereas D and trimming came from the DNA. This sample has some 150,000 clones, with approximately 81% found just once. The CDR3 consists of 19 residues. V was clipped by 2 bases and J by 4 bases, with 21 bases between them. From germline, CDR1 is WSHSY and CDR2 SAAADI. This clonotype originated in a man aged 40-55 years with acute or convalescent COVID-19. The V and J genes are TRBV10-2 and TRBJ1-6; D is unresolved. The sample consisted of peripheral blood. CDR3 sequence: CASSERSPGIGQYNSPLHF. The CDR3, as DNA: TGCGCCAGCAGTGAGAGGTCACCGGGGATAGGGCAGTATAATTCACCCCTCCACTTT.